These 9 T cell receptor beta chains originate from one sample sequenced in a study of glioma-infiltrating T cells. Amplification of TCR alpha and beta CDR3 regions from RNA used iRepertoire nested multiplex PCR. TCRdb re-analysed the multiplex PCR reads in MiXCR, keeping a single row per CDR3 protein. The data contain tens of thousands of distinct CDR3 sequences, roughly 39% of them singletons. Source material: glioma tissue, nonneoplastic brain tissue, or PBMCs (not recorded which). Receptors were obtained from a human donor with low-grade glioma or glioblastoma, undergoing nonglioma brain surgery, or in good health (not recorded which).

At least ten counts were recorded for this clonotype. The J gene is TRBJ1-2, the V gene TRBV4-1; 7 bases agree with TRBD1. The CDR3 spans 15 residues. Germline lookup yields CDR1 MGHRA and CDR2 YSYEKL. V lost 4 bases to trimming and J lost 4 bases; unmatched junction nucleotides: 9. Here the CDR3 DNA reads TGCGCCAGCAGCCCGAGACAGGGAACAGGCTATGGCTACACCTTC. The encoded protein is CASSPRQGTGYGYTF.

This sequence joins TRBV6-2 or TRBV6-3 and TRBJ2-1; D perhaps matches TRBD2 (5 bases). Germline CDR1 reads MNHEY; CDR2 reads SVGEGT. This CDR3 is 13 amino acids long. CDR3 bases: TGTGTTAGCAGTTACGGGATAGAGGGTGAGCAGTTCTTC. Translating it yields CVSSYGIEGEQFF.

This clonotype has ten or more counts. The gene calls are TRBV5-1 and TRBJ1-2, with 9 nucleotides matching TRBD1. CDR1 is SGHRS and CDR2 is YFSETQ in the germline V gene. The CDR3 totals 13 residues. Trimming cost V 4 bases and J 8 bases; bases outside gene matches: 6. The CDR3 region has the DNA TGCGCCAGCAGCCGGGACAGGGATGGAGGCTACACCTTC. It specifies CASSRDRDGGYTF.

This clonotype was detected ten times or more. This chain connects TRBV19 to TRBJ1-2, with TRBD1 matching 12 bases. The CDR3 sequence is 15 residues long. Germline lookup yields CDR1 LNHDA and CDR2 SQIVND (reference sequence). Trimming at V came to 6 bases and at J to 5 bases, leaving 7 bases not matched to a gene. This CDR3 reads CASRTPGQGAYGYTF. The CDR3 DNA is TGTGCCAGTAGGACCCCGGGACAGGGGGCGTATGGCTACACCTTC.

In this sample, this clonotype turned up many times. The chain carries TRBV19 and TRBJ2-5, with 10 bases that match TRBD1. Germline V CDR1 and CDR2: LNHDA, SQIVND (reference sequence). The CDR3 totals 17 residues. V dropped 6 bases and J dropped 6; count of bases not matched to a gene: 16. CDR3 region: CASSELHRDRGGKTQYF. The CDR3 nucleotides are TGTGCCAGTAGCGAACTCCACCGGGACAGGGGAGGGAAGACCCAGTACTTC.

The V and J genes are TRBV5-1 and TRBJ2-5; 8 bases align to TRBD1. V was pared by 6 bases and J by 4 bases, with 5 bases of the junction left unmatched. Germline CDR1 is SGHRS and CDR2 is YFSETQ. The CDR3 is made up of 13 amino acids. The CDR3 nucleotides are TGCGCCAGCACCGGACAGGGCCGAGAGACCCAGTACTTC. Its translation: CASTGQGRETQYF.

The table lists this clonotype with a few counts. This chain uses TRBV4-1 with TRBJ2-7; TRBD2 might be the D (5 bases). Trimming cost V 0 bases and J 3 bases, with 6 bases left between them. The CDR3 is made up of 13 amino acids. The germline V gene has CDR1 MGHRA and CDR2 YSYEKL. CDR3 sequence: CASSQEGDYEQYF. CDR3 coding DNA: TGCGCCAGCAGCCAAGAGGGAGACTACGAGCAGTACTTC.

This clonotype has ten or more counts. The CDR3 DNA is TGCGCCAGCAGCCCCCGGACGGGACATGGAGAGACCCAGTACTTC. Its protein product is CASSPRTGHGETQYF. The chain recombines TRBV5-1 with TRBJ2-5; the D gene is possibly TRBD1 (6 bases). CDR3 length: 15 residues. Trimming left V 4 bases short and J 4 bases short, with 17 bases between. The germline V gene encodes CDR1 SGHRS and CDR2 YFSETQ.

This clonotype has ten or more counts. The chain has TRBV3-1 and TRBJ1-5; D is possibly TRBD1 (6 bases). V was cut by 4 bases and J by 4 bases, with 11 bases left in between. The CDR3 sequence is 14 residues long. In germline, CDR1 is LGHDT, CDR2 YNNKEL (reference sequence). The CDR3 spells CASSRGTRNQPQHF. As DNA, the CDR3 is TGTGCCAGCAGCCGCGGGACACGGAATCAGCCCCAGCATTTT.